Following are 22 T cell receptor beta chains from one sample sequenced in a study of T cell responses to AZD1222 COVID-19 vaccine (dated by TCRdb to the early 2020s). The method behind the library was the immunoSEQ multiplex PCR assay. The clones in this table, taken by TCRdb from immuneACCESS, are in-frame only. Not every clone is retained; where verified, under half of the shortfall comes from an unresolved V gene, and the cause of the rest is unknown. The sample profile shows roughly 190,000 clones; around 92% of them were found once. Roughly 1.3% of the sample belongs to the ten largest clones. Taken with the paper, the label for time point translates to: baseline before first vaccination. The sample here was peripheral blood, taken on day 0 of AZD1222 vaccination. These receptors all stem from an adult in good health.

The V call is TRBV12-3 or TRBV12-4, the J call TRBJ1-2; TRBD1 matches 7 bases. V gave up 2 bases and J gave up 8 bases; unmatched junction bases: 2. CDR3 length: 12 residues. Written as DNA, the CDR3 is TGTGCCAGCAGTTTACAGGGGGGAGGCTACACCTTC. It specifies CASSLQGGGYTF.

The chain combines TRBV5-8 with TRBJ2-5; D may match TRBD1 or TRBD2 (5 bases each). V gave up 4 bases and J gave up 6 bases, with 19 bases separating them. CDR1 SGHTS and CDR2 YDEGEE come from the germline V gene. The CDR3 consists of 15 residues. Here the CDR3 DNA reads TGTGCCAGCAGCGACCGGGACCACTCTGTTAAGACCCAGTACTTC. Translation: CASSDRDHSVKTQYF.

This chain links TRBV24-1 with TRBJ1-3; D is ambiguous. CDR1 KGHDR and CDR2 SFDVKD come from the germline V gene. V was shortened by 6 bases and J by 4 bases, with 9 bases between the two germline ends. This CDR3 has 13 residues. The CDR3 reads CATSPAGGNTIYF. CDR3 DNA sequence: TGTGCCACCAGTCCAGCGGGAGGAAACACCATATATTTT.

V is TRBV7-8 and J is TRBJ2-2; 10 bases are a match to TRBD1. The CDR3 is 15 amino acids. Looked up from germline, CDR1 is SGHVS and CDR2 is FQNEAQ. V dropped 3 bases and J dropped 4; count of bases not matched to a gene: 2. CDR3 sequence reads: CASSLRDRGTGELFF. The CDR3 coding sequence is TGTGCCAGCAGCTTGAGGGACAGGGGCACCGGGGAGCTGTTTTTT.

V usage is TRBV3-1 (or the pseudogene TRBV3-2) and J usage is TRBJ1-1; maybe TRBD1 (6 bases). CDR3 length equals 14 residues. Trimming removed 4 bases from V and 7 bases from J, with 16 bases in between. Germline V gene sequence: CDR1 LGHDT, CDR2 YNNKEL (reference sequence). The chain's CDR3 is CASSPSDSRGEAFF. The CDR3 region has the DNA TGTGCCAGCAGCCCCTCGGACAGCCGGGGTGAAGCTTTCTTT.

The chain recombines TRBV19 with TRBJ1-4; 7 bases fit TRBD1. Losses at the gene ends were 6 bases for V and 1 base for J; bases not matched to a gene: 5. Germline assignment: CDR1 LNHDA and CDR2 SQIVND (reference sequence). The CDR3 is 15 residues long. The CDR3 DNA reads as TGTGCCAGTAGACGCAACAGGGGAACTAATGAAAAACTGTTTTTT. Protein sequence: CASRRNRGTNEKLFF.

This clone was seen just once. This sequence joins TRBV5-1 and TRBJ2-1, with 8 bases matching TRBD1. Trimming removed 9 bases from V and 7 bases from J; junction bases left unmatched: 9. The CDR3 has 13 amino acids. Germline V lookup: CDR1 SGHRS, CDR2 YFSETQ. CDR3 region: CATRTGPRNEQFF. In DNA, the CDR3 is TGCGCCACCAGGACAGGGCCTAGGAATGAGCAGTTCTTC. Drawing the rest from reference TRBV5-1 and TRBJ2-1, the complete variable domain is KAGVTQTPRYLIKTRGQQVTLSCSPISGHRSVSWYQQTPGQGLQFLFEYFSETQRNKGNFPGRFSGRQFSNSRSEMNVSTLELGDSALYLCATRTGPRNEQFFGPGTRLTVL.

This chain connects TRBV3-1 (or the pseudogene TRBV3-2) to TRBJ1-6, with TRBD1 as a possible D gene (6 bases). The V gene lost 1 base and the J gene lost 10 bases, with 20 bases spanning the gap. Germline CDR1 and CDR2: LGHDT and YNNKEL (reference sequence). CDR3 length: 17 residues. The CDR3 protein is CASSQGGGQPRVSPLHF. The CDR3 DNA reads TGTGCCAGCAGCCAAGGAGGCGGACAGCCCCGGGTATCACCCCTCCACTTT.

V usage is TRBV3-1 (or the pseudogene TRBV3-2) and J usage is TRBJ1-3; weak D call: TRBD1 (5 bases). Between the trimmed V and J ends, which lost 3 bases and 4 bases, there was a span of 10 bases. The length of the CDR3 is 14 residues. Germline V gene sequence: CDR1 LGHDT, CDR2 YNNKEL (reference sequence). CDR3 nucleotide sequence: TGTGCCAGCAGCCAGGAGGGGCGCGGAAACACCATATATTTT. It yields the protein CASSQEGRGNTIYF.

The chain is built from TRBV5-1 and TRBJ1-1; no firm D call. Germline values: CDR1 SGHRS, CDR2 YFSETQ. This CDR3 is 12 amino acids long. The V end was cut by 7 bases, the J end by 2 bases, with 9 bases between. CDR3 sequence (DNA): TGCGCCAGCGGGGTCGGCAACACTGAAGCTTTCTTT. Translation: CASGVGNTEAFF.

The rearrangement uses TRBV9 and TRBJ1-2; TRBD1 matches at 7 bases. This CDR3 contains 14 residues. Germline CDR1 reads SGDLS; CDR2 reads YYNGEE. The J segment lost 2 bases and the V segment lost 4 bases, leaving 5 bases of the junction unmatched. The CDR3 here is CASSLGDSNYGYTF. The CDR3, as DNA: TGTGCCAGCAGCCTAGGGGACAGCAACTATGGCTACACCTTC.

The V gene is TRBV19, the J gene TRBJ2-5; tentatively, D is TRBD1 (6 bases). Germline assignment: CDR1 LNHDA and CDR2 SQIVND (reference sequence). The ends were cut back, 4 bases at V and 5 bases at J, with 11 bases in the middle. The CDR3 sequence is 13 residues long. The CDR3 spells CASSTQGRETQYF. The CDR3 coding sequence is TGTGCCAGTAGTACTCAGGGGCGCGAGACCCAGTACTTC. The complete variable domain, with remaining parts taken from reference TRBV19 and TRBJ2-5, reads DGGITQSPKYLFRKEGQNVTLSCEQNLNHDAMYWYRQDPGQGLRLIYYSQIVNDFQKGDIAEGYSVSREKKESFPLTVTSAQKNPTAFYLCASSTQGRETQYFGPGTRLLVL.

This rearrangement joins TRBV28 to TRBJ2-5; no firm D call. Germline CDR1 is MDHEN and CDR2 is SYDVKM. The V and J ends lost 2 bases and 4 bases respectively, with 11 bases between them. The CDR3 spans 14 residues. CDR3 sequence: CASSLNVELETQYF. Here the CDR3 DNA reads TGTGCCAGCAGTTTAAACGTGGAATTAGAGACCCAGTACTTC. Filled out from reference TRBV28 and TRBJ2-5, the complete variable domain reads DVKVTQSSRYLVKRTGEKVFLECVQDMDHENMFWYRQDPGLGLRLIYFSYDVKMKEKGDIPEGYSVSREKKERFSLILESASTNQTSMYLCASSLNVELETQYFGPGTRLLVL.

The chain employs TRBV11-2 and TRBJ1-3, with a weak D call TRBD1 (6 bases). Germline V gives CDR1 SGHAT, CDR2 FQNNGV. The length of the CDR3 is 16 residues. Between the trimmed V and J ends, which lost 1 base and 1 base, there was a span of 11 bases. CDR3 nucleotides: TGTGCCAGCAGCTTAGGTCCCCAGGGGTCTGGAAACACCATATATTTT. Translated: CASSLGPQGSGNTIYF. Variable domain in full (rest from reference TRBV11-2 and TRBJ1-3): EAGVAQSPRYKIIEKRQSVAFWCNPISGHATLYWYQQILGQGPKLLIQFQNNGVVDDSQLPKDRFSAERLKGVDSTLKIQPAKLEDSAVYLCASSLGPQGSGNTIYFGEGSWLTVV.

This chain links TRBV7-9 with TRBJ1-2; D is perhaps TRBD1 (6 bases). There are 14 residues in the CDR3. V was cut by 4 bases and J by 4 bases, with 13 bases left in between. Per germline, CDR1 SEHNR and CDR2 FQNEAQ (reference sequence). The CDR3 protein is CASSSQGGGYGYTF. DNA for the CDR3: TGTGCCAGCAGCTCGCAAGGGGGAGGCTATGGCTACACCTTC. Full variable domain (remainder filled in from reference TRBV7-9 and TRBJ1-2): DTGVSQNPRHKITKRGQNVTFRCDPISEHNRLYWYRQTLGQGPEFLTYFQNEAQLEKSRLLSDRFSAERPKGSFSTLEIQRTEQGDSAMYLCASSSQGGGYGYTFGSGTRLTVV.

This chain links TRBV20-1 with TRBJ1-6; maybe TRBD1 (5 bases). The CDR3 loop spans 11 amino acids. The germline gives CDR1 DFQATT, CDR2 SNEGSKA (reference sequence). Trimming took off 5 bases at V and 7 bases at J, with 6 bases between the two ends. Here the CDR3 reads CSAEGNSPLHF. CDR3 DNA sequence: TGCAGTGCTGAGGGGAATTCACCCCTCCACTTT.

CDR3 coding DNA: TGCAGCGTTGACGGGGGTGGAGAATTTGACTATGGCTACACCTTC. Its protein is CSVDGGGEFDYGYTF. The V call is TRBV29-1, the J call TRBJ1-2; maybe TRBD1 (5 bases). CDR3 size: 15 residues. CDR1 and CDR2 (germline): SQVTM, ANQGSEA. Deletions cut 3 bases from V and 3 bases from J, with 17 bases between.

The rearrangement uses TRBV11-2 and TRBJ1-6; no firm D call. CDR1 is SGHAT and CDR2 is FQNNGV in the germline V gene. Trimming took off 5 bases at V and 0 bases at J, with 8 bases between the two ends. The CDR3 consists of 15 residues. CDR3 region: CASSLRSSYNSPLHF. For the CDR3, the DNA is TGTGCCAGCAGCCTACGAAGCTCCTATAATTCACCCCTCCACTTT.

The chain carries TRBV5-6 and TRBJ1-2; D unclear. V gave up 4 bases and J gave up 7 bases, with 11 bases separating them. The CDR3 consists of 12 residues. Germline-derived CDR1 and CDR2 are SGHDT and YYEEEE. DNA for the CDR3: TGTGCCAGCAGCCCGACACTTGGTGGCTACACCTTC. Protein product: CASSPTLGGYTF.

The chain couples TRBV2 to TRBJ1-2, with 7 bases identical to TRBD1. CDR1 is SNHLY, CDR2 FYNNEI, per germline. This CDR3 contains 15 residues. V shed 2 bases and J 4 bases; nucleotides not matched to a gene: 7. CDR3 sequence (DNA): TGTGCCAGCAGTGAAAAGACAGGGCAAACCTATGGCTACACCTTC. This sequence encodes CASSEKTGQTYGYTF.

The CDR3 nucleotides read TGTGCCACCAGCAGAGGGGGGGACTTGCGAGACCAGTTCTTC. Protein: CATSRGGDLRDQFF. This chain connects TRBV15 to TRBJ2-1, with TRBD2 as a possible D gene (6 bases). Trimming took off 1 base at V and 13 bases at J, with 17 bases between the two ends. Germline CDR1 is LNHNV and CDR2 is YYDKDF (reference sequence). CDR3 length: 14 amino acids.

CDR3 region: CASGPDVGTEAFF. CDR3 DNA sequence: TGTGCCAGCGGCCCTGATGTGGGCACTGAAGCTTTCTTT. The chain is built from TRBV3-1 (or the pseudogene TRBV3-2) and TRBJ1-1; D gene ambiguous. CDR3 size: 13 residues. V shed 8 bases and J shed 4 bases, with 14 bases lying between them. Per the germline V gene, CDR1 is LGHDT and CDR2 is YNNKEL (reference sequence).